The T cell receptor beta chain described here comes from a study of T cell responses to AZD1222 COVID-19 vaccine. The overall study: Doses given second, at about 4 or about 12 weeks, were pooled.

Broader study findings: Mostly white British, mostly female donors; authors suggested clonal diversity may be underestimated.

Using immunoSEQ multiplex PCR, the repertoire was profiled, and TCRdb retains in-frame clones only, with some absent. The sample has around 140,000 clones; approximately 90% are singletons. For this clone: Its target is unknown.

V shed 4 bases and J shed 2 bases, with 11 bases lying between them. CDR1 MNHEY and CDR2 SMNVEV come from the germline V gene (reference sequence). The CDR3 totals 14 residues. The chain joins TRBV27 to TRBJ1-1, with D perhaps matching TRBD1 (6 bases). Sample: peripheral blood, taken on day 0 of AZD1222 vaccination. The TCR was taken from an adult in good health. In DNA, the CDR3 is TGTGCCAGCAGTTCTAACAGGGTTAACACTGAAGCTTTCTTT. Residues: CASSSNRVNTEAFF.